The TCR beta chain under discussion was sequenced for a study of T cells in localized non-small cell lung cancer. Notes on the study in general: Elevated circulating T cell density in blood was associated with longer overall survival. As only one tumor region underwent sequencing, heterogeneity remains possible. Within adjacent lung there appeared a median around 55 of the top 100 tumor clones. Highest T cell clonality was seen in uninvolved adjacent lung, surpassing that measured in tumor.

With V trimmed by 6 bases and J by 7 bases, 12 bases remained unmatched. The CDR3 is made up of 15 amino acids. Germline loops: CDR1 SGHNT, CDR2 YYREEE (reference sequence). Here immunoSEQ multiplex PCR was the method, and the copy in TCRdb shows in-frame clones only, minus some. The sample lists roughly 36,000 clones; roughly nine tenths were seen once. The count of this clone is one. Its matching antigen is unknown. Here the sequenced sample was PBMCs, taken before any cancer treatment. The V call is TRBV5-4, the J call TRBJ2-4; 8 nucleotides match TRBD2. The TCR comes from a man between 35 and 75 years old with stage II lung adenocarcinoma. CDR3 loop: CASTFGRGPRNIQYF. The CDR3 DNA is TGTGCCAGCACGTTCGGGAGGGGCCCTCGCAACATTCAGTACTTC.